This TCR beta chain was sequenced in a study of response to subunit inactivated influenza vaccine. MiXCR, applied by TCRdb to the RT-PCR reads, yields one record per CDR3 protein. The repertoire has 560,000 or so distinct CDR3 sequences, about 8% of them found once; the top ten carry 10% to 15%. This clonotype was seen many times. Its antigen is undetermined. General study findings and limits: That few new T cells are recruited by each seasonal influenza vaccination was the authors' suggestion.

Trimming removed 6 bases at V and 13 bases at J, with 13 bases between. This CDR3 comprises 12 residues. Sequences were derived from PBMCs from blood, sampled about 24 months after vaccination. This clonotype was sampled from a man aged 50-75 years who received an inactivated influenza vaccine. The chain recombines TRBV12-3 or TRBV12-4 with TRBJ2-6; D is unclear. CDR3 DNA sequence: TGTGCCAGCAGCCGAAACAAAGGGGTCCTGACTTTC. Protein product: CASSRNKGVLTF.